A selection of T cell receptor beta chains follows, all from one sample in a study of shared clonotypes between healthy human individuals. Profiled with immunoSEQ multiplex PCR; TCRdb holds only in-frame clones, not every one. The table includes almost 700,000 clones, 92% detected once. The sequenced sample consisted of naive CD8+ T cells sorted from blood. These receptors were obtained from a man under 40 in good health. The CDR3 runs from the conserved cysteine through the conserved F or W. The D gene is left open where the match is weak. Size is stated for part of the rows, as once, few or many counts, or as a class when the clone is expanded.

clone_size	d_call	v_call	j_call	cdr3_nt	cdr3_aa
NA	NA	TRBV27	TRBJ2-7	TGTGCCAGCAGTTGGGACGGCGGGGAGCAGTACTTC	CASSWDGGEQYF
NA	TRBD1	TRBV7-9	TRBJ1-1	TGTGCCAGCAGCTTATTACAGGGGAAGTACACTGAAGCTTTCTTT	CASSLLQGKYTEAFF
NA	NA	TRBV13	TRBJ2-1	TGTGCCAGCAGCTTAGCGCGCTTGGGGAATGAGCAGTTCTTC	CASSLARLGNEQFF
NA	TRBD2	TRBV13	TRBJ2-1	TGTGCCAGCAGCGCCGGAATAGCGGGAGTTTCCCATGAGCAGTTCTTC	CASSAGIAGVSHEQFF
few	NA	TRBV7-9	TRBJ2-7	TGTGCCAGCAGCCTTTCCTACGAGCAGTACTTC	CASSLSYEQYF
NA	TRBD1	TRBV5-4	TRBJ2-1	TGTGCCAGCAGCTCGACAGGGGGCGCCTTCGATGAGCAGTTCTTC	CASSSTGGAFDEQFF
NA	NA	TRBV28	TRBJ2-7	TGTGCCAGCAGTCTTGACAGCTCCTACGAGCAGTACTTC	CASSLDSSYEQYF
NA	NA	TRBV18	TRBJ1-2	TGTGCCAGCTCACCAACATCGGCGGGGGGCAGCGACTATGGCTACACCTTC	CASSPTSAGGSDYGYTF
once	TRBD2	TRBV7-9	TRBJ2-1	TGTGCCAGCAGCCGCTCTAGCGGGAGAACCACTGAGCAGTTCTTC	CASSRSSGRTTEQFF
NA	NA	TRBV19	TRBJ2-5	TGTGCCAGTAGTATAGTTATGCTTGGCCGGGAGACCCAGTACTTC	CASSIVMLGRETQYF
NA	NA	TRBV9	TRBJ1-3	TGTGCCAGCAGCCAAACAACCCTCTCTGGAAACACCATATATTTT	CASSQTTLSGNTIYF
NA	NA	TRBV14	TRBJ2-7	TGTGCCAGCAGCCAAGTAGGTCCGCCCTACGAGCAGTACTTC	CASSQVGPPYEQYF
NA	NA	TRBV6-1	TRBJ1-2	TGTGCCTGTGCTCTGAGTGCCTATGGCTACACCTTC	CACALSAYGYTF
NA	NA	TRBV9	TRBJ2-3	TGTGCCAGCAGCGTGAGAGGGACCGGCGGGATCACAGATACGCAGTATTTT	CASSVRGTGGITDTQYF
NA	TRBD1	TRBV28	TRBJ2-2	TGTGCCAGCAGTTTTTGGGACAGGGGAGCCCTGTACACCGGGGAGCTGTTTTTT	CASSFWDRGALYTGELFF
NA	NA	TRBV27	TRBJ1-2	TGTGCCAGCAGTTCACAGCGCAGGGAGGGCTACACCTTC	CASSSQRREGYTF
NA	TRBD2	TRBV19	TRBJ2-1	TGTGCCAGTAGTATCGATAGCGCGGGAGTAGAGGATGAGCAGTTCTTC	CASSIDSAGVEDEQFF
NA	NA	TRBV30	TRBJ2-3	TGTGCCCGATCATCAGACACAGATACGCAGTATTTT	CARSSDTDTQYF
NA	NA	TRBV9	TRBJ2-3	TGTGCCAGCAGTCGACAAGGCCCCTTT	CASSRQGPF
NA	NA	TRBV5-1	TRBJ2-2	TGCGCCAGCAGCTTGACCCCCGGGTGGGGGGCTTCAGGTATCGGGGAGCTGTTTTTT	CASSLTPGWGASGIGELFF
NA	NA	TRBV4-1	TRBJ2-1	TGCGCCAGCAGCCATCCTGAGACTAGTAATGAGCAGTTCTTC	CASSHPETSNEQFF